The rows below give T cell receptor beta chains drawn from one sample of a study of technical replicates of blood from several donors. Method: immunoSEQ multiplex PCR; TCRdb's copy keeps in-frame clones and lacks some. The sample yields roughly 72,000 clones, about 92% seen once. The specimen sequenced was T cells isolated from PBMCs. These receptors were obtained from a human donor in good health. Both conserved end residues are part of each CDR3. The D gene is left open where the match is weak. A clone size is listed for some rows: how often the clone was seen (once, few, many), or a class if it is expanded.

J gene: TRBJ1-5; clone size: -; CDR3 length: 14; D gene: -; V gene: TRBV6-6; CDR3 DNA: TGTGCCAGCAGTTCCCGGGAACGGGATCAGCCCCAGCATTTT; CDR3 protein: CASSSRERDQPQHF
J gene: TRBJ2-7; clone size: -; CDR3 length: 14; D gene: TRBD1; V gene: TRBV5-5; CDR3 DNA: TGTGCCAGCAAAGGGGACAGGGAGTTTTCCGAGCAGTACTTC; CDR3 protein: CASKGDREFSEQYF
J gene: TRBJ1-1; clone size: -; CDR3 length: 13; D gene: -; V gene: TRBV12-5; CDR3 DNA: TGTGCTAGTGTTAATGGGCAATTCACTGAAGCTTTCTTT; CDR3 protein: CASVNGQFTEAFF
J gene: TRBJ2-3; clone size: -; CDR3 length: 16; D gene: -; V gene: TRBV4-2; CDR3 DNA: TGTGCCAGCAGCCAAGGGTGGCGGTTGAGCACAGATACGCAGTATTTT; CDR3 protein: CASSQGWRLSTDTQYF
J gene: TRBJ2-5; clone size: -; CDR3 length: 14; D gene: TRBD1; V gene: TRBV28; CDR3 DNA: TGTGCCAGCAGTGGGACAGGGTGGGGAGAGACCCAGTACTTC; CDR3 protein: CASSGTGWGETQYF
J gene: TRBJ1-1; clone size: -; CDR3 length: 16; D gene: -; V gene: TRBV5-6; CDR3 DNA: TGTGCCAGCAGCTTGGGAACGGGACTGCCGAACACTGAAGCTTTCTTT; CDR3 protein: CASSLGTGLPNTEAFF
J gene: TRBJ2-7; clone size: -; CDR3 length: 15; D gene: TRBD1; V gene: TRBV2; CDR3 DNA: TGTGCCAGCAGTAATACGGGACAGAGCTCCTACGAGCAGTACTTC; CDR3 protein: CASSNTGQSSYEQYF
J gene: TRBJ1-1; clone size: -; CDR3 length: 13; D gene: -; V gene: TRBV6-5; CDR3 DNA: TGTGCCAGCAGTTACAGGGGAGGCACTGAAGCTTTCTTT; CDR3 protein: CASSYRGGTEAFF
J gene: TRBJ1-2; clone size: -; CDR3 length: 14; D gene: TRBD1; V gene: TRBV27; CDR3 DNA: TGTGCCAGCAGTTTCTTTGACAGGGGTTATGGCTACACCTTC; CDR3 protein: CASSFFDRGYGYTF
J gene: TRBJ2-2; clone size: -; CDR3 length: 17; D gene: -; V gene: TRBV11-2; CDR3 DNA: TGTGCCAGCAGCACCCTACTAGCTCTCTCGAACACCGGGGAGCTGTTTTTT; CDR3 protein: CASSTLLALSNTGELFF
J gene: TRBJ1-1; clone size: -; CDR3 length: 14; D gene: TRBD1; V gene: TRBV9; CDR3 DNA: TGTGCCAGCAGCGGACCTGACAGGGGACCTGAAGCTTTCTTT; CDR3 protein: CASSGPDRGPEAFF
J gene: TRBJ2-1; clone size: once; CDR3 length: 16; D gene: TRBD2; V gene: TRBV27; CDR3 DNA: TGTGCCAGCAGGGCCCCTAGCGGGATTTCCTACAATGAGCAGTTCTTC; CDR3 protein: CASRAPSGISYNEQFF
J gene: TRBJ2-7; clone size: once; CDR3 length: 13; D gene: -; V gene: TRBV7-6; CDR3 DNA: TGTGCCAGCGGGAGAGGGGGTACCTACGAGCAGTACTTC; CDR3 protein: CASGRGGTYEQYF
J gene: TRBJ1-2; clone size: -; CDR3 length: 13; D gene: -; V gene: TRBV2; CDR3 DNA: TGTGCCAGCAGGACCCAGGGGAGAGGCGGCTACACCTTC; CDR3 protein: CASRTQGRGGYTF
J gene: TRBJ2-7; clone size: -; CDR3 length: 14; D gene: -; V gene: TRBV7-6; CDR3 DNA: TGTGCCAGCAGCCCAGGCTTCACGTACTACGAGCAGTACTTC; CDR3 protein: CASSPGFTYYEQYF
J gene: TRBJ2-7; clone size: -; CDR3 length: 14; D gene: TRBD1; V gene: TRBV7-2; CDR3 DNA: TGTGCCAGCAGCTTGACAGGGTACTCGTACGAGCAGTACTTC; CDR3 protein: CASSLTGYSYEQYF
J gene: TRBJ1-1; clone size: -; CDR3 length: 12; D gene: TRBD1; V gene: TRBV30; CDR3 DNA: TGTGCCTGGGACAGGGGGCAGATGGAAGCTTTCTTT; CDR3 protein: CAWDRGQMEAFF
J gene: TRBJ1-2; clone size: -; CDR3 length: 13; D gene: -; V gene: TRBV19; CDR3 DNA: TGTGCCAGTACCCCGGGACTTATATATGGCTACACCTTC; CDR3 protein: CASTPGLIYGYTF
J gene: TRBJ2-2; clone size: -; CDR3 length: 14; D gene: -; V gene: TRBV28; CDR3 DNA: TGTGCCAGCAGTTGGAACGGGGACACCGGGGAGCTGTTTTTT; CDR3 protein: CASSWNGDTGELFF
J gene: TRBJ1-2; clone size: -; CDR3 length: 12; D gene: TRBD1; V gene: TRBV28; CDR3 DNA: TGTGCCATTTGGACAGGGGACGGTGGCTACACCTTC; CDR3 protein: CAIWTGDGGYTF
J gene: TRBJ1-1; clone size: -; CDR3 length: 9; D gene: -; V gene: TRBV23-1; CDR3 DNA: TGCGCCAGCAGTCGGGAGGCTTTCTTT; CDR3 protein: CASSREAFF
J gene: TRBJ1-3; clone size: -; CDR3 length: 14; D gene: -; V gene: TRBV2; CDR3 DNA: TGTGCCAGCAGTGTAAAGAGCTCTGGAAACACCATATATTTT; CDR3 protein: CASSVKSSGNTIYF
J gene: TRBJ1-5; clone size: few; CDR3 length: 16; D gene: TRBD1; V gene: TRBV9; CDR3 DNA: TGTGCCAGCAGCGTAGGCACAGGGGGAAGAAATCAGCCCCAGCATTTT; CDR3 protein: CASSVGTGGRNQPQHF
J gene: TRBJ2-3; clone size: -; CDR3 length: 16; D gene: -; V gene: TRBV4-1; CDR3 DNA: TGCGCCAGCAGCCAAGATTCATCCGCGGGACCAGATACGCAGTATTTT; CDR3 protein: CASSQDSSAGPDTQYF
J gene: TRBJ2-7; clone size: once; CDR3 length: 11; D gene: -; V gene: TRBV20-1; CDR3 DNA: TGCAGTAGGGGCCGAGGCTACGAGCAGTACTTC; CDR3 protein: CSRGRGYEQYF
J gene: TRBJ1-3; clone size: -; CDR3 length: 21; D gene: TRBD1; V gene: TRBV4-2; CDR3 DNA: TGTGCCAGCAGCCTTCTTCCGGGACAGCCTAGGAATAGTCCCTCTGGAAACACCATATATTTT; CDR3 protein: CASSLLPGQPRNSPSGNTIYF
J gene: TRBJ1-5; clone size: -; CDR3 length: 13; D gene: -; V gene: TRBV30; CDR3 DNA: TGTGCCTGGGCGATCGACAGGCACCAGCCCCAGCATTTT; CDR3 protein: CAWAIDRHQPQHF
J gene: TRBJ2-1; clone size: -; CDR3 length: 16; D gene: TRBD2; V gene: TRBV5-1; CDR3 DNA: TGCGCCAGCACTTCCAATCCAAGCGGGAGAGAGGATGAGCAGTTCTTC; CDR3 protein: CASTSNPSGREDEQFF
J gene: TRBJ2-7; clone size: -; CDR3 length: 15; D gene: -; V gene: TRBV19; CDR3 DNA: TGTGCCAGTAGTATAGTACACACTAGCTCCTACGAGCAGTACTTC; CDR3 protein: CASSIVHTSSYEQYF
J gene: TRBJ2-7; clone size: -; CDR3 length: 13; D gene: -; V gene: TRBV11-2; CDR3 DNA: TGTGCCAGCAGCTTAGAGGGCCTTGACGAGCAGTACTTC; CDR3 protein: CASSLEGLDEQYF
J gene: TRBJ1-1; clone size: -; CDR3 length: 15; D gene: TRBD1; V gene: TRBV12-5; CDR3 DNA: TGTGCTAGTGGTTTGACCCAGGGGGGTAACACTGAAGCTTTCTTT; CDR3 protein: CASGLTQGGNTEAFF
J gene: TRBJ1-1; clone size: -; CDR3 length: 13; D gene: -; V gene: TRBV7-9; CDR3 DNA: TGTGCCAGCAGCACAACAGCGAACACTGAAGCTTTCTTT; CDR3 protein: CASSTTANTEAFF
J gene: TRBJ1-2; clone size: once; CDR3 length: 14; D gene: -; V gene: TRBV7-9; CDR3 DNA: TGTGCCAGCAGCTTAACACAGGGCGCTCGAGGCTACACCTTC; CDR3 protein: CASSLTQGARGYTF
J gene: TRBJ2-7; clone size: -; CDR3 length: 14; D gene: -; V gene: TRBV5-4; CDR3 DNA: TGTGCCAGCAGCTTTTGGTCAGGATCGCACGAGCAGTACTTC; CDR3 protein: CASSFWSGSHEQYF
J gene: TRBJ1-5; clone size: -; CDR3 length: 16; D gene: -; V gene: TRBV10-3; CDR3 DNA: TGTGCCATCAGTGAGGGGACCGGGACTCTAAATCAGCCCCAGCATTTT; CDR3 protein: CAISEGTGTLNQPQHF
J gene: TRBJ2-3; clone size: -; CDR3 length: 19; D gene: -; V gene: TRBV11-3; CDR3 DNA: TGTGCCAGCAGCTTAGGAGCACGGGAGTCGCCCCCAGACACAGATACGCAGTATTTT; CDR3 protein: CASSLGARESPPDTDTQYF
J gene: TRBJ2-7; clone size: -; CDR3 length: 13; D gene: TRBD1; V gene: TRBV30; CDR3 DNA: TGTGCCTGGAGCTCAGGGGGACCCCACGAGCAGTACTTC; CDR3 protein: CAWSSGGPHEQYF
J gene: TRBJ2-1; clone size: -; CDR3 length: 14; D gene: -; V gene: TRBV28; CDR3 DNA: TGTGCCAGCAGTTCCCAGGGGATTTACAATGAGCAGTTCTTC; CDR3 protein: CASSSQGIYNEQFF
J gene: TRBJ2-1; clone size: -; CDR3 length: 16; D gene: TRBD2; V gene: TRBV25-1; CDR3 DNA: TGTGCCAGCAGTGAGGGGACTAGCGGGAGGTTAGATGAGCAGTTCTTC; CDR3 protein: CASSEGTSGRLDEQFF
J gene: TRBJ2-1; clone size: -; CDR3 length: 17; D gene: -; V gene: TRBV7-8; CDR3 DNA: TGTGCCAGCAGCTTAGTTCGCGGGAAGAGCTCCTACAATGAGCAGTTCTTC; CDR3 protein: CASSLVRGKSSYNEQFF
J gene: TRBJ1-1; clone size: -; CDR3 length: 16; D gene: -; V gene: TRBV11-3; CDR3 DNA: TGTGCCAGCAGCTTAGATACAGGGCTGGCGAACACTGAAGCTTTCTTT; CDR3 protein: CASSLDTGLANTEAFF
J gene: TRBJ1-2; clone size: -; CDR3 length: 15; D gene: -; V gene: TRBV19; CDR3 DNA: TGTGCCAGTAGTATAACCCGGGACTTTACTCAAGGCTACACCTTC; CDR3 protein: CASSITRDFTQGYTF
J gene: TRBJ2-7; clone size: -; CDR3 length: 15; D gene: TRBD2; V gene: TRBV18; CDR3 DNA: TGTGCCAGCTCACCAAGAGGAGCGGGAGCCTACGAGCAGTACTTC; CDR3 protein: CASSPRGAGAYEQYF
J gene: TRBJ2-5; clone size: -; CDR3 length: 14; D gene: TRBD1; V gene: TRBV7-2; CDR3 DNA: TGTGCCAGCAGCCAGACAGGGGGCGAGGAGACCCAGTACTTC; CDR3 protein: CASSQTGGEETQYF
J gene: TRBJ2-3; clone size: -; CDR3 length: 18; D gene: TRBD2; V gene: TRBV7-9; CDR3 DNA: TGTGCCAGCAACCAAGAATCACTAGCGGGAAGGGCCACAGATACGCAGTATTTT; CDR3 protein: CASNQESLAGRATDTQYF
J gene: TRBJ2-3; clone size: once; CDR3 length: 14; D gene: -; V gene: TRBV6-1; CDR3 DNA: TGTGCCAGCAGTGTCTTCCCGTCCACAGATACGCAGTATTTT; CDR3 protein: CASSVFPSTDTQYF
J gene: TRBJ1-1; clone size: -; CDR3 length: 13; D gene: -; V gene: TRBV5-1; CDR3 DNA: TGCGCCAGCAGCTTTAACAGGAACACTGAAGCTTTCTTT; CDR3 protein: CASSFNRNTEAFF
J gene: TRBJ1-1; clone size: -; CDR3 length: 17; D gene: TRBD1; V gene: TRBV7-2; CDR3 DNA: TGTGCCAGCAGCTTAAGAGGGAGGACAGGGAGGTTCGGTGAAGCTTTCTTT; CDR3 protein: CASSLRGRTGRFGEAFF
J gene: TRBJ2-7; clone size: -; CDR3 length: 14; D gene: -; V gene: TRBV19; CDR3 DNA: TGTGCCAGTACCGCGCGGACTTACCCCTACGAGCAGTACTTC; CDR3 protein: CASTARTYPYEQYF
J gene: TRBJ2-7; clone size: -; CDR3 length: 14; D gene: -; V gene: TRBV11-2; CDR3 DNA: TGTGCCAGCAGCCCGGGACTGCCTCCCTACGAGCAGTACTTC; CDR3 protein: CASSPGLPPYEQYF
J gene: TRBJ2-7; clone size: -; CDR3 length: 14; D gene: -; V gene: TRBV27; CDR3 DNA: TGTGCCAGCAGTCCCCGCGACAAGACCTACGAGCAGTACTTC; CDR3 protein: CASSPRDKTYEQYF
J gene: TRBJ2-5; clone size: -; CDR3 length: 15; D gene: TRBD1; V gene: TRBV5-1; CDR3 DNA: TGCGCCAGCAGCTTGACCCGGGACAGGGTTGAGACCCAGTACTTC; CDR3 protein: CASSLTRDRVETQYF
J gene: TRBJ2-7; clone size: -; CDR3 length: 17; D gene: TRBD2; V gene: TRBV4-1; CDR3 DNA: TGCGCCAGCAGCCAAGGTGTTGAGGGAGGGATCTCCTACGAGCAGTACTTC; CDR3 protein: CASSQGVEGGISYEQYF
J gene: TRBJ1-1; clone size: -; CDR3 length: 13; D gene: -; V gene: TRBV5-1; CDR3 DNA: TGCGCCAGCAGTTCCACAAGATCTACTGAAGCTTTCTTT; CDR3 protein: CASSSTRSTEAFF
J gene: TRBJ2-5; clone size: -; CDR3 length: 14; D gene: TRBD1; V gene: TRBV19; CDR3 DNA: TGTGCCAGTAGTATAGACAGGGGGCGGGAGACCCAGTACTTC; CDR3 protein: CASSIDRGRETQYF
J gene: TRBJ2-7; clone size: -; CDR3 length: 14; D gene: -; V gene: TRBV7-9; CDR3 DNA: TGTGCCAGCAGCTTAGGGGGGGACGGTATCGAACAGTACTTC; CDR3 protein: CASSLGGDGIEQYF